The clone carrying this T cell receptor (beta chain) occurred a few times. This record belongs to a study of blood T cells in healthy people across ages. With a J-beta primer mix and a sample-barcoded 5' primer, a second PCR ran 7 to 11 cycles. TCRdb processed the 5' RACE reads anew with MiXCR; each CDR3 protein has one entry. The table shows roughly 2 million distinct CDR3 sequences, with less than 50% occurring only once. Trimming removed 4 bases from V and 6 bases from J, with 14 bases in between. CDR1 and CDR2 from the germline V gene are SGHRS and YFSETQ. CDR3 length equals 14 residues. The chain couples TRBV5-1 to TRBJ2-1, with D perhaps given as TRBD1 or TRBD2 (5 bases each). The receptor was derived from a middle-aged woman in good health. The sample consisted of blood. As DNA, the CDR3 is TGCGCCAGCAGCATACCCGGGACCCCCAATGAGCAGTTCTTC. It encodes CASSIPGTPNEQFF.